This entry is about one TCR beta chain. The CDR3 totals 13 residues. V lost 5 bases and J lost 2; bases outside the gene matches: 3. Germline assignment: CDR1 SGHKS and CDR2 YYEKEE (reference sequence). Time point: cycle 4 day 1 (C4D1), after less than 7 weeks of nivolumab. Brentuximab vedotin exposure varied, and every patient relapsed after autologous stem cell transplantation. Negative magnetic selection isolated CD4+ T cells from thawed PBMCs. The data stem from a study of PD-1 blockade in classical Hodgkin lymphoma. Libraries were prepared by immunoSEQ multiplex PCR; TCRdb keeps only in-frame clonotypes and omits some of them. This sample has fewer than 30,000 clones, with 70% to 80% found just once.

This sequence joins TRBV5-5 and TRBJ2-5, with TRBD1 matching 7 bases. This material consisted of CD4+ T cells from blood, taken before the fourth cycle of nivolumab. This sequence was found in a human donor with classical Hodgkin lymphoma. The CDR3 DNA reads as TGTGCCAGCAGTGACAGGGTGCAAGAGACCCAGTACTTC. This codes for CASSDRVQETQYF.